A selection of T cell receptor beta chains follows, all from one sample in a study of cytotoxic CD8 clonotypes in ibrutinib-treated CLL. Profiled with immunoSEQ multiplex PCR; TCRdb holds only in-frame clones, not every one. This table holds over 150,000 clones, 70% to 85% found once. Sequences were derived from PBMCs, sampled after 12 months of ibrutinib treatment. These receptors came from a human donor with chronic lymphocytic leukemia. The conserved cysteine and the conserved F or W are not part of the CDR3 here.

CDR3 protein: ASSLLAGGRNEQF
V gene: TRBV7-6
J gene: TRBJ2-1
CDR3 length: 13

CDR3 protein: ASSFGTGANTGELF
V gene: TRBV7-2
J gene: TRBJ2-2
CDR3 length: 14

CDR3 protein: ASSQVSGLTDTQY
V gene: TRBV14
J gene: TRBJ2-3
CDR3 length: 13

CDR3 protein: ASSPLARGGNEQF
V gene: TRBV27
J gene: TRBJ2-1
CDR3 length: 13

CDR3 protein: ASSPGGGSDTQY
V gene: TRBV28
J gene: TRBJ2-3
CDR3 length: 12

CDR3 protein: ASSLRVETQY
V gene: TRBV5-1
J gene: TRBJ2-5
CDR3 length: 10

CDR3 protein: ASSLTGSTYNEQF
V gene: TRBV4-1
J gene: TRBJ2-1
CDR3 length: 13

CDR3 protein: AISESQGQGRTDTQY
V gene: TRBV10-3
J gene: TRBJ2-3
CDR3 length: 15

CDR3 protein: ATSRDRGFNQPQH
V gene: TRBV15
J gene: TRBJ1-5
CDR3 length: 13

CDR3 protein: ASGLALEVYGYT
V gene: TRBV12-5
J gene: TRBJ1-2
CDR3 length: 12

CDR3 protein: ASRRQAGGPEETQY
V gene: TRBV5-1
J gene: TRBJ2-5
CDR3 length: 14

CDR3 protein: ASSGAYEQY
V gene: TRBV18
J gene: TRBJ2-7
CDR3 length: 9

CDR3 protein: ASSFGARASSEKLF
V gene: TRBV5-1
J gene: TRBJ1-4
CDR3 length: 14

CDR3 protein: ASSQTFGTSGNTDTQY
V gene: TRBV4-1
J gene: TRBJ2-3
CDR3 length: 16

CDR3 protein: ASSSLTGKPRELF
V gene: TRBV6-5
J gene: TRBJ2-2
CDR3 length: 13

CDR3 protein: ASSVEPFGFSGSDTQY
V gene: TRBV9
J gene: TRBJ2-3
CDR3 length: 16

CDR3 protein: ASSRPRTDEQY
V gene: TRBV23-1
J gene: TRBJ2-7
CDR3 length: 11

CDR3 protein: ASSSLTGVNNSPLH
V gene: TRBV19
J gene: TRBJ1-6
CDR3 length: 14

CDR3 protein: ASSQRDRMETQY
V gene: TRBV7-9
J gene: TRBJ2-5
CDR3 length: 12

CDR3 protein: ASSLLDFNQPQH
V gene: TRBV28
J gene: TRBJ1-5
CDR3 length: 12

CDR3 protein: ATSGGTSGVGQQF
V gene: TRBV15
J gene: TRBJ2-1
CDR3 length: 13

CDR3 protein: ASSFWDYEQY
V gene: TRBV28
J gene: TRBJ2-7
CDR3 length: 10

CDR3 protein: ASSAPGRGLYNEQF
V gene: TRBV6-4
J gene: TRBJ2-1
CDR3 length: 14

CDR3 protein: ASSTGPYTGELF
V gene: TRBV7-2
J gene: TRBJ2-2
CDR3 length: 12

CDR3 protein: ASSPPRDRGYT
V gene: TRBV9
J gene: TRBJ1-2
CDR3 length: 11

CDR3 protein: ASSFGALIQAGELF
V gene: TRBV7-2
J gene: TRBJ2-2
CDR3 length: 14

CDR3 protein: ASSLGELFFLNEQF
V gene: TRBV5-1
J gene: TRBJ2-1
CDR3 length: 14

CDR3 protein: ASSLLRAGNSNQPQH
V gene: TRBV19
J gene: TRBJ1-5
CDR3 length: 15

CDR3 protein: ASSTSIDSPLH
V gene: TRBV4-2
J gene: TRBJ1-6
CDR3 length: 11

CDR3 protein: ASSLEGQAPSQH
V gene: TRBV7-2
J gene: TRBJ1-5
CDR3 length: 12

CDR3 protein: ASSLRAGGTAF
V gene: TRBV27
J gene: TRBJ1-1
CDR3 length: 11

CDR3 protein: ASSLVWAYGYT
V gene: TRBV7-9
J gene: TRBJ1-2
CDR3 length: 11

CDR3 protein: ASSPRGPADTIY
V gene: TRBV19
J gene: TRBJ1-3
CDR3 length: 12

CDR3 protein: ASSLTGGTEAF
V gene: TRBV4-3
J gene: TRBJ1-1
CDR3 length: 11

CDR3 protein: ATSRDDRAGETQY
V gene: TRBV15
J gene: TRBJ2-5
CDR3 length: 13

CDR3 protein: SVAPRDNEQF
V gene: TRBV29-1
J gene: TRBJ2-1
CDR3 length: 10

CDR3 protein: ASSQDDGSNTGELF
V gene: TRBV4-1
J gene: TRBJ2-2
CDR3 length: 14

CDR3 protein: ASSSTLTGELF
V gene: TRBV5-1
J gene: TRBJ2-2
CDR3 length: 11

CDR3 protein: ASSEGPQETQY
V gene: TRBV9
J gene: TRBJ2-5
CDR3 length: 11

CDR3 protein: ASSLDDRVGYGYT
V gene: TRBV5-1
J gene: TRBJ1-2
CDR3 length: 13

CDR3 protein: ASSLVGTGGAKSETQY
V gene: TRBV5-1
J gene: TRBJ2-5
CDR3 length: 16